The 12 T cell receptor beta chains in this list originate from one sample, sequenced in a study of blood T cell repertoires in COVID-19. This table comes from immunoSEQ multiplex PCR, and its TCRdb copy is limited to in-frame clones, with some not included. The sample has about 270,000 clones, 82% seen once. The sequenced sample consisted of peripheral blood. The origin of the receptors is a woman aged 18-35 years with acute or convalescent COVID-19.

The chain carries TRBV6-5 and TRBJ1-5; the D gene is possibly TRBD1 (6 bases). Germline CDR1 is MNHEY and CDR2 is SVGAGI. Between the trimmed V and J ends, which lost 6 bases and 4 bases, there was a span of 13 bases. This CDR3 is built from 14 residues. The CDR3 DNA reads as TGTGCCAGCAGCCTCGGACAGATTAATCAGCCCCAGCATTTT. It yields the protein CASSLGQINQPQHF.

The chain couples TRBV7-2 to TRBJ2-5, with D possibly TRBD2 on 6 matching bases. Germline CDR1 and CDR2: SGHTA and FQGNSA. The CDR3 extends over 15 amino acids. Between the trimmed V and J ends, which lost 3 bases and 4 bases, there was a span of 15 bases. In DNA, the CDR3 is TGTGCCAGCAGCTTGCATTCGGGAGCCCGAGAGACCCAGTACTTC. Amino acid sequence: CASSLHSGARETQYF.

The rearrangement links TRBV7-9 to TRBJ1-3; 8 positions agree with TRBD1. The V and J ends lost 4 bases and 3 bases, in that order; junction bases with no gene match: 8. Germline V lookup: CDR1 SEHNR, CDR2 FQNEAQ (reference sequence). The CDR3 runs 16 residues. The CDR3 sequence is CASSYGQGGSGNTIYF. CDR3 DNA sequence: TGTGCCAGCAGCTACGGACAGGGTGGGAGTGGAAACACCATATATTTT. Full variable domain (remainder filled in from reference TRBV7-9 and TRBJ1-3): DTGVSQNPRHKITKRGQNVTFRCDPISEHNRLYWYRQTLGQGPEFLTYFQNEAQLEKSRLLSDRFSAERPKGSFSTLEIQRTEQGDSAMYLCASSYGQGGSGNTIYFGEGSWLTVV.

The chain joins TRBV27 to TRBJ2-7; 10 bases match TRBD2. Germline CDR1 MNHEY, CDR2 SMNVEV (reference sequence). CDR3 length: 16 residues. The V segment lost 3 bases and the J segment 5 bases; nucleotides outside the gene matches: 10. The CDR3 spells CASSFGAGGPMDEQYF. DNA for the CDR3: TGTGCCAGCAGTTTTGGAGCGGGAGGGCCCATGGACGAGCAGTACTTC.

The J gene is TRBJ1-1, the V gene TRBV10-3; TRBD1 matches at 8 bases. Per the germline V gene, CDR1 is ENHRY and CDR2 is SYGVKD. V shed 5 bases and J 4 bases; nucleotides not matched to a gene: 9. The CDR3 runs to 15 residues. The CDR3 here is CAISLPGTGSTEAFF. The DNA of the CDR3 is TGTGCCATCAGTTTACCCGGGACAGGCTCCACTGAAGCTTTCTTT.

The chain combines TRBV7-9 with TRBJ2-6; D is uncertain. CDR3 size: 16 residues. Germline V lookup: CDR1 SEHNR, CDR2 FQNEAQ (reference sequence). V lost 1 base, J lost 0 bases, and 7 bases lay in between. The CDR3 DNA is TGTGCCAGCAGCTTAGACAGTTACTCTGGGGCCAACGTCCTGACTTTC. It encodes CASSLDSYSGANVLTF.

Here the CDR3 DNA reads TGTGCCAGCAGCTTAGCTGACAGGGGACAGCCCCAGCATTTT. Amino acids: CASSLADRGQPQHF. V is TRBV11-2 and J is TRBJ1-5, with TRBD1 matching 8 bases. After removal of 1 base from V and 7 bases from J, the junction contained 3 bases not matched to a gene. The CDR3 runs 14 residues. The V gene's germline CDR1 is SGHAT and CDR2 FQNNGV.

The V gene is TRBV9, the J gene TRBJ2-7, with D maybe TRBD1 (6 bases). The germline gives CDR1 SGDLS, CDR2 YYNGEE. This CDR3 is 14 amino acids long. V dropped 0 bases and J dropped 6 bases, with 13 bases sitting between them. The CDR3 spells CASSVARGEGEQYF. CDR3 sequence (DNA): TGTGCCAGCAGCGTAGCCAGGGGAGAAGGCGAGCAGTACTTC.

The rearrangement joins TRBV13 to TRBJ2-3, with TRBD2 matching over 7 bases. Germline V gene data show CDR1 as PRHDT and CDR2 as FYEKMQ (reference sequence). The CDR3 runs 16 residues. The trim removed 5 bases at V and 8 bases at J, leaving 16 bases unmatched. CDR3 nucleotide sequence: TGTGCCAGCAGCCAAGTTGGGGGGGAGGAGTCGGTTACGCAGTATTTT. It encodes CASSQVGGEESVTQYF. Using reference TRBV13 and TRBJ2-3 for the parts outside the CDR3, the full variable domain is AAGVIQSPRHLIKEKRETATLKCYPIPRHDTVYWYQQGPGQDPQFLISFYEKMQSDKGSIPDRFSAQQFSDYHSELNMSSLELGDSALYFCASSQVGGEESVTQYFGPGTRLTVL.

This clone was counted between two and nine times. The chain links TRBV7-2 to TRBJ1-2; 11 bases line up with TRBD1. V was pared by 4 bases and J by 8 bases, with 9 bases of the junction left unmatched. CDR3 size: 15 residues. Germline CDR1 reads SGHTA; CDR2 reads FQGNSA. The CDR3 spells CASSSLGQGAYGYTF. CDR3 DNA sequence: TGTGCCAGCAGCTCCCTCGGACAGGGGGCATACGGCTACACCTTC.

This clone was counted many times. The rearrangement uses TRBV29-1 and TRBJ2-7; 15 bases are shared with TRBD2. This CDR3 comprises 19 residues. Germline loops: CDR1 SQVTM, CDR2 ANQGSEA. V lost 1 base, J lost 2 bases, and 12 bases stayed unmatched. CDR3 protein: CSVEGLSGTSGRITYEQYF. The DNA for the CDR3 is TGCAGCGTTGAAGGCCTATCGGGGACTAGCGGGAGGATCACCTACGAGCAGTACTTC.

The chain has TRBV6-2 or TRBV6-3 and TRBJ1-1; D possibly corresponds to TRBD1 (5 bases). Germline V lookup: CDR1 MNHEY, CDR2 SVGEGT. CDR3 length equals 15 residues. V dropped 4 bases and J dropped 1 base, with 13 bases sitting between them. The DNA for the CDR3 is TGTGCCAGCAGTTGGATCGGACACGCGAACACTGAAGCTTTCTTT. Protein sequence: CASSWIGHANTEAFF.